This entry concerns a single TCR beta chain. The sample originates from a study of cytomegalovirus exposure and HLA in healthy donors. Across the study: Among several hundred genotyped donors, around 82% fell in the Caucasian-associated ancestry cluster.

CDR1 and CDR2 from the germline V gene are SGHDT and YYEEEE. Trimming removed 1 base from V and 0 bases from J, with 5 bases in between. CDR3 length equals 13 residues. PCR primers comprised 60 Vbeta and 13 Jbeta primers. The assay was immunoSEQ multiplex PCR, and TCRdb's table has in-frame clones only and misses some. The repertoire consists of fewer than 200,000 clones, with roughly 81% occurring once and the leading ten covering approximately 5%. This sequence was found in a young woman in good health and CMV-seropositive. The sample consisted of PBMCs. The chain joins TRBV5-6 to TRBJ2-7; D is ambiguous. The CDR3 sequence is CASSLSHSYEQYF. CDR3 sequence (DNA): TGTGCCAGCAGCTTGTCCCACTCCTACGAGCAGTACTTC.